Listed below are T cell receptor beta chains from one sample, sequenced in a study of human T cells and chemical hapten exposure. TCRdb re-called the RACE reads with MiXCR, one entry per CDR3 protein. The sample has about 300,000 distinct CDR3 sequences, approximately 5% seen once. Sequenced material: whole blood, taken in connection with sensitization to the hapten diphenylcyclopropenone (DPC). The receptor source for this set is a woman younger than 35 with alopecia areata. Some clones in this sample may be carry-over from other donors' samples. CDR3s include the opening cysteine and the closing phenylalanine or tryptophan. The order of the fields is J gene, clone size, D gene, V gene, CDR3 protein, CDR3 DNA. The D gene is left open where the match is weak. For some rows the clone size is stated as once, few or many, or as a class when expanded; others skip it.

J: TRBJ2-2
size: -
D: TRBD1
V: TRBV7-2
CDR3: CASSMDRPPGELFF
DNA: TGTGCCAGCAGCATGGACAGGCCACCCGGGGAGCTGTTTTTT

J: TRBJ1-5
size: -
D: -
V: TRBV27
CDR3: CASSPLGNLGVTSNQPQHF
DNA: TGTGCCAGCAGTCCACTGGGAAATCTGGGGGTAACGAGCAATCAGCCCCAGCATTTT

J: TRBJ2-2
size: few
D: -
V: TRBV29-1
CDR3: CAKRASNTGELFF
DNA: TGCGCTAAAAGGGCGTCTAACACCGGGGAGCTGTTTTTT

J: TRBJ1-1
size: -
D: TRBD1
V: TRBV10-3
CDR3: CAISESTGIGTFF
DNA: TGTGCCATCAGTGAGTCGACAGGGATCGGAACTTTCTTT

J: TRBJ2-1
size: many
D: -
V: TRBV12-3/TRBV12-4
CDR3: CASSLGGPDEQFF
DNA: TGTGCCAGCAGTTTAGGGGGCCCCGATGAGCAGTTCTTC

J: TRBJ1-1
size: many
D: TRBD1
V: TRBV27
CDR3: CASSSHLGGRRAFF
DNA: TGTGCCAGCAGTTCCCATTTAGGGGGCCGGAGGGCTTTCTTT

J: TRBJ2-3
size: few
D: -
V: TRBV9
CDR3: CASSVGIGFTDTQYF
DNA: TGTGCCAGCAGCGTAGGAATAGGGTTCACAGATACGCAGTATTTT

J: TRBJ1-3
size: many
D: -
V: TRBV29-1
CDR3: CSVELWQGNTIYF
DNA: TGCAGCGTTGAATTATGGCAGGGGAACACCATATATTTT

J: TRBJ2-3
size: -
D: -
V: TRBV5-6
CDR3: CASSLRGPGDTLYF
DNA: TGTGCCAGCAGCCTTAGGGGGCCGGGGGATACGCTGTATTTT

J: TRBJ1-2
size: few
D: -
V: TRBV7-9
CDR3: CASSSLLTETRGYTF
DNA: TGTGCCAGCAGCTCTCTACTGACAGAAACTAGGGGCTACACCTTC

J: TRBJ2-7
size: few
D: -
V: TRBV6-5
CDR3: CASRTRAWVGEQYF
DNA: TGTGCCAGCAGGACCCGGGCCTGGGTGGGGGAGCAGTACTTC

J: TRBJ1-3
size: -
D: TRBD1
V: TRBV7-2
CDR3: CASSLFLTGTGDSGNTIYF
DNA: TGTGCCAGCAGCTTGTTTTTGACCGGAACAGGGGACTCTGGAAACACCATATATTTT

J: TRBJ2-2
size: many
D: TRBD1
V: TRBV28
CDR3: CASSLDRGTGELFF
DNA: TGTGCCAGCAGTTTAGACAGGGGTACCGGGGAGCTGTTTTTT

J: TRBJ2-1
size: few
D: -
V: TRBV5-6
CDR3: CASSLVGAWQFF
DNA: TGTGCCAGCAGCTTGGTGGGGGCTTGGCAGTTCTTC

J: TRBJ2-7
size: few
D: TRBD2
V: TRBV14
CDR3: CASGPGLAGPTVHEQYF
DNA: TGTGCCAGCGGACCGGGACTAGCGGGCCCCACCGTCCACGAGCAGTACTTC